Listed below are T cell receptor beta chains from one sample, sequenced in a study of cytomegalovirus exposure and HLA in healthy donors. TCRdb keeps only in-frame clones here, not all; method: immunoSEQ multiplex PCR. The table includes roughly 180,000 clones, approximately 88% detected once. Sequences were obtained from PBMCs. Every receptor here comes from a boy younger than 18 in good health and CMV-seronegative. Each CDR3 is given with its conserved first and last residue. The D gene is left open where the match is weak. Clone sizes are given selectively: once, few, many, or a class where the clone is expanded.

J gene: TRBJ2-7; clone size: -; D gene: -; V gene: TRBV30; CDR3 DNA: TGTGCCTGGAGTGGCCGGGGGGCTGGGGAGCAGTACTTC; CDR3 protein: CAWSGRGAGEQYF
J gene: TRBJ2-2; clone size: -; D gene: -; V gene: TRBV19; CDR3 DNA: TGTGCCAGTAGTACCATAGACAAAATCACCGGGGAGCTGTTTTTT; CDR3 protein: CASSTIDKITGELFF
J gene: TRBJ2-6; clone size: -; D gene: TRBD1; V gene: TRBV29-1; CDR3 DNA: TGCAGCACGGGGACAGCTGGGGCCAACGTCCTGACTTTC; CDR3 protein: CSTGTAGANVLTF
J gene: TRBJ1-4; clone size: -; D gene: TRBD1; V gene: TRBV30; CDR3 DNA: TGTGCCTGGAGTGTGGGGACAGGAGAATCGCAGGTAACTAATGAAAAACTGTTTTTT; CDR3 protein: CAWSVGTGESQVTNEKLFF
J gene: TRBJ1-5; clone size: -; D gene: TRBD1; V gene: TRBV12-5; CDR3 DNA: TGTGCTAGTGGATCCGGGACAGGGTATAGCAATCAGCCCCAGCATTTT; CDR3 protein: CASGSGTGYSNQPQHF
J gene: TRBJ2-7; clone size: -; D gene: TRBD1; V gene: TRBV7-8; CDR3 DNA: TGTGCCAGCAGCTTAGGAGGACAGGGGACCTACGAGCAGTACTTC; CDR3 protein: CASSLGGQGTYEQYF
J gene: TRBJ1-1; clone size: -; D gene: -; V gene: TRBV7-3; CDR3 DNA: TGTGCCAGCAGCTACCTCCCCAGGCAAGTGAACACTGAAGCTTTCTTT; CDR3 protein: CASSYLPRQVNTEAFF
J gene: TRBJ1-6; clone size: -; D gene: -; V gene: TRBV7-9; CDR3 DNA: TGTGCCAGCAGCTCGGACAGTGATAATTCACCCCTCCACTTT; CDR3 protein: CASSSDSDNSPLHF
J gene: TRBJ1-1; clone size: -; D gene: -; V gene: TRBV28; CDR3 DNA: TGTGCCAGCCTTACGGGGGATCGGGCTGAAGCTTTCTTT; CDR3 protein: CASLTGDRAEAFF
J gene: TRBJ2-7; clone size: -; D gene: TRBD1; V gene: TRBV6-1; CDR3 DNA: TGTGCCAGCAGTGAAAGGGGACAGGGAATTATAGATTCCTACGAGCAGTACTTC; CDR3 protein: CASSERGQGIIDSYEQYF
J gene: TRBJ1-1; clone size: -; D gene: TRBD1; V gene: TRBV9; CDR3 DNA: TGTGCCAGCAGCGTTCAAGCCGGGACAGGGAATGGAGTGGCTGGGGGAAACACTGAAGCTTTCTTT; CDR3 protein: CASSVQAGTGNGVAGGNTEAFF
J gene: TRBJ2-1; clone size: -; D gene: TRBD1; V gene: TRBV5-1; CDR3 DNA: TGCGCCAGCAGGATGCGGGACAGGGACGACAATGAGCAGTTCTTC; CDR3 protein: CASRMRDRDDNEQFF
J gene: TRBJ2-5; clone size: -; D gene: TRBD2; V gene: TRBV19; CDR3 DNA: TGTGCCAGTAGTCCTCGACTAGCGGGGGACCAAGAGACCCAGTACTTC; CDR3 protein: CASSPRLAGDQETQYF
J gene: TRBJ1-2; clone size: -; D gene: TRBD1; V gene: TRBV19; CDR3 DNA: TGTGCCAGTAGTACCGACAGGGCTCGGAACTATGGCTACACCTTC; CDR3 protein: CASSTDRARNYGYTF
J gene: TRBJ2-7; clone size: few; D gene: -; V gene: TRBV5-1; CDR3 DNA: TGCGCCAGCAGCCTCATCGGGACACCTACCTACGAGCAGTACTTC; CDR3 protein: CASSLIGTPTYEQYF
J gene: TRBJ1-5; clone size: -; D gene: TRBD1; V gene: TRBV28; CDR3 DNA: TGTGCCAGCAGCCACCGCCAGGGGGCTGGCAATCAGCCCCAGCATTTT; CDR3 protein: CASSHRQGAGNQPQHF
J gene: TRBJ2-5; clone size: once; D gene: -; V gene: TRBV5-1; CDR3 DNA: TGCGCCAGCAGCTTGTCGGGGTACCAAGAGACCCAGTACTTC; CDR3 protein: CASSLSGYQETQYF
J gene: TRBJ2-5; clone size: -; D gene: TRBD1; V gene: TRBV6-6; CDR3 DNA: TGTGCCAGCGGTAACCACAGGGGTGGGCTCGAGACCCAGTACTTC; CDR3 protein: CASGNHRGGLETQYF
J gene: TRBJ2-3; clone size: -; D gene: TRBD1; V gene: TRBV11-2; CDR3 DNA: TGTGCCAGCAGCTTAATGGGACAGAGCACAGATACGCAGTATTTT; CDR3 protein: CASSLMGQSTDTQYF
J gene: TRBJ1-4; clone size: -; D gene: TRBD1; V gene: TRBV15; CDR3 DNA: TGTGCCGTTTCCGGGACAGAGAATGAAAAACTGTTTTTT; CDR3 protein: CAVSGTENEKLFF
J gene: TRBJ2-7; clone size: -; D gene: -; V gene: TRBV19; CDR3 DNA: TGTGCCAGTAGTAGAGGTCCGCTCTACGAGCAGTACTTC; CDR3 protein: CASSRGPLYEQYF
J gene: TRBJ2-2; clone size: -; D gene: TRBD2; V gene: TRBV6-1; CDR3 DNA: TGTGCCAGCGGGACTAGCGGGGCCCGGGAGCTGTTTTTT; CDR3 protein: CASGTSGARELFF
J gene: TRBJ1-1; clone size: -; D gene: -; V gene: TRBV12-2; CDR3 DNA: TGTGCAAGTCGCTTAACGGAATTCAGGGGTCCTGAAGCTTTCTTT; CDR3 protein: CASRLTEFRGPEAFF
J gene: TRBJ2-7; clone size: -; D gene: TRBD1; V gene: TRBV27; CDR3 DNA: TGTGCCAGTGCGCAGCAGGGGGCCGAGCAGTACTTC; CDR3 protein: CASAQQGAEQYF
J gene: TRBJ2-1; clone size: -; D gene: TRBD1; V gene: TRBV9; CDR3 DNA: TGTGCCAGCAGCGTGCCAAGGACAGGGGGCTCCACCTCCTACAATGAGCAGTTCTTC; CDR3 protein: CASSVPRTGGSTSYNEQFF
J gene: TRBJ1-5; clone size: -; D gene: -; V gene: TRBV28; CDR3 DNA: TGTGCCAACTCTGACAATAGCAATCAGCCCCAGCATTTT; CDR3 protein: CANSDNSNQPQHF
J gene: TRBJ2-5; clone size: -; D gene: TRBD2; V gene: TRBV7-9; CDR3 DNA: TGTGCCAGCAGCTCCGGGACTAGCGGGGGCCCGGGGCAAGAGACCCAGTACTTC; CDR3 protein: CASSSGTSGGPGQETQYF
J gene: TRBJ2-5; clone size: -; D gene: TRBD2; V gene: TRBV9; CDR3 DNA: TGTGCCAGCAGCCATCAAGACCCGGGACTAGCGGGGGACCCAGAGACCCAGTACTTC; CDR3 protein: CASSHQDPGLAGDPETQYF
J gene: TRBJ1-5; clone size: -; D gene: -; V gene: TRBV27; CDR3 DNA: TGTGCCAGCAGTTTTCTTGCAGGGCGGAATCAGCCCCAGCATTTT; CDR3 protein: CASSFLAGRNQPQHF
J gene: TRBJ1-1; clone size: -; D gene: -; V gene: TRBV10-3; CDR3 DNA: TGTGCCATCAGTGACGGCAGGGCCACTGAAGCTTTCTTT; CDR3 protein: CAISDGRATEAFF
J gene: TRBJ2-3; clone size: -; D gene: TRBD2; V gene: TRBV7-3; CDR3 DNA: TGTGCCAGCAGCCGGGGACTAGCGCTTACAGATACGCAGTATTTT; CDR3 protein: CASSRGLALTDTQYF